Each of the 27 T cell receptor beta chains below was sequenced from the same sample in a study of T cells in localized non-small cell lung cancer. Repertoires were generated with immunoSEQ multiplex PCR, while TCRdb's copy carries only in-frame clones and drops some. The profile shows 1,200 or so clones, about 21% of them singletons. The specimen was normal lung tissue next to the tumor, collected before any cancer treatment. Every receptor here comes from a woman aged 35 to 70 with stage II lung adenocarcinoma.

This clone was observed a few times. In nucleotides, the CDR3 is TGTGCCAGCGCCGAGGGGGGAGGTGACTATGGCTACACCTTC. This gives the protein CASAEGGGDYGYTF. V gene TRBV18 combines with J gene TRBJ1-2; perhaps TRBD1 as D (6 bases). CDR3 length equals 14 residues. The ends were cut back, 8 bases at V and 3 bases at J, with 16 bases in the middle. CDR1 and CDR2 (germline): KGHSH, LQKENI.

V is TRBV5-1 and J is TRBJ1-1; no definite D call. The CDR3 loop spans 14 amino acids. Deletions cut 2 bases from V and 7 bases from J, with 15 bases between. The germline CDR1 and CDR2 sequences are SGHRS and YFSETQ. The CDR3 coding sequence is TGCGCCAGCAGCTTCTATTCGACCGTGGATGAAGCTTTCTTT. Translation gives CASSFYSTVDEAFF.

The chain employs TRBV6-8 and TRBJ1-1, with TRBD1 matching 7 bases. Germline CDR1 and CDR2: MNHGY and SAAAGT. V trimming: 1 base; J trimming: 3 bases; junction bases outside the gene matches: 2. The CDR3 sequence is 14 residues long. As DNA, the CDR3 is TGTGCCAGCAGTTACTTGACAGGGTACACTGAAGCTTTCTTT. It translates to CASSYLTGYTEAFF.

This chain links TRBV9 with TRBJ2-7, with 12 nucleotides matching TRBD2. From germline, CDR1 is SGDLS and CDR2 YYNGEE. V shed 4 bases and J 2 bases; nucleotides not matched to a gene: 13. The CDR3 runs 18 residues. The CDR3 sequence is CASSFQPTSGGATYEQYF. The CDR3 DNA sequence: TGTGCCAGCAGCTTTCAACCGACTAGCGGGGGAGCGACCTACGAGCAGTACTTC.

This chain joins TRBV30 and TRBJ1-3; D perhaps matches TRBD1 (5 bases). This CDR3 spans 16 amino acids. The V gene lost 2 bases and the J gene lost 0 bases, with 14 bases spanning the gap. Germline CDR1 is GTSNPN and CDR2 is SVGIG (reference sequence). The CDR3 DNA reads TGTGCCTGGAGTAGTCAGGGAGGAGCCTCTGGAAACACCATATATTTT. It is translated as CAWSSQGGASGNTIYF.

V usage is TRBV11-3 and J usage is TRBJ2-3; D may be TRBD1 or TRBD2 (5 bases each). The V end lost 3 bases, the J end lost 2 bases, and 9 bases lay between the germline ends. The CDR3 contains 14 residues. The germline V gene has CDR1 SGHNT and CDR2 YENEEA. This CDR3 is CASSFRDLTDTQYF. The CDR3 coding sequence is TGTGCCAGCAGCTTCCGGGACCTCACAGATACGCAGTATTTT.

By share, this clone counts as large (0.1 to 1%). This chain joins TRBV10-3 and TRBJ1-1; D gene ambiguous. This CDR3 has 14 residues. In germline, CDR1 is ENHRY, CDR2 SYGVKD. Deletions cut 1 base from V and 3 bases from J, with 9 bases between. For the CDR3, the DNA is TGTGCCATCAGTGAGTGGAGCAGTCACACTGAAGCTTTCTTT. It translates to CAISEWSSHTEAFF.

The chain couples TRBV6-8 to TRBJ1-5; tentative D call: TRBD1 (5 bases). Trimming took off 4 bases at V and 0 bases at J, with 13 bases between the two ends. CDR1 is MNHGY and CDR2 is SAAAGT in the germline V gene. The CDR3 loop spans 16 amino acids. Here the CDR3 DNA reads TGTGCCAGCAGTTCCCACTGGGACGGTAGCAATCAGCCCCAGCATTTT. Its translation is CASSSHWDGSNQPQHF.

The CDR3 sequence: CASSGGPDGFEQYF. The DNA for the CDR3 is TGTGCCAGCAGTGGGGGACCGGATGGGTTCGAGCAGTACTTC. V usage is TRBV6-8 and J usage is TRBJ2-7; the D call may be TRBD1 or TRBD2 (5 bases each). The germline V gene encodes CDR1 MNHGY and CDR2 SAAAGT. The CDR3 runs 14 residues. V lost 5 bases and J lost 6, with 17 bases in between.

This clone was counted only a few times. V and J are TRBV6-8 and TRBJ2-5; D unresolved. Germline V gene sequence: CDR1 MNHGY, CDR2 SAAAGT. V was pared by 3 bases and J by 1 base, with 15 bases between. This CDR3 spans 16 amino acids. The CDR3 region is CASSYRELSLQETQYF. The CDR3 DNA sequence: TGTGCCAGCAGTTATCGAGAACTTTCCCTCCAAGAGACCCAGTACTTC.

This clone appeared a single time. The V call is TRBV30, the J call TRBJ2-7; TRBD2 matches 10 bases. The CDR3 runs 16 residues. J lost 5 bases, V lost 0 bases, and 10 bases had no gene match. CDR1 is GTSNPN and CDR2 is SVGIG in the germline V gene (reference sequence). CDR3 protein: CAWSVPVAGGKNEQYF. The CDR3 DNA reads TGTGCCTGGAGTGTCCCGGTAGCGGGAGGAAAAAACGAGCAGTACTTC.

This clone was observed a handful of times. This chain joins TRBV19 and TRBJ1-1, with a weak D call TRBD1 (5 bases). This CDR3 comprises 14 residues. Trimming removed 7 bases at V and 1 base at J, with 13 bases between. Germline CDR1 reads LNHDA; CDR2 reads SQIVND (reference sequence). The CDR3 loop reads CASIFGRGNTEAFF. The CDR3 bases are TGTGCCAGTATCTTTGGAAGGGGGAACACTGAAGCTTTCTTT.

In this sample, this clone turned up a few times. The rearrangement links TRBV6-8 to TRBJ1-5; weak D call: TRBD1 (5 bases). In germline, CDR1 is MNHGY, CDR2 SAAAGT. Trimming shortened V by 6 bases and J by 2 bases, and 14 bases separated the two germline ends. The CDR3 loop spans 15 amino acids. As DNA, the CDR3 is TGTGCCAGCAGAGACCAGGGTAGGGGCAATCAGCCCCAGCATTTT. Translating it yields CASRDQGRGNQPQHF.

In this sample, this clone is large (0.1 to 1%). The chain joins TRBV11-3 to TRBJ1-1; 9 bases are shared with TRBD1. This CDR3 spans 15 amino acids. Germline CDR1 SGHNT, CDR2 YENEEA. V was pared by 4 bases and J by 3 bases, with 6 bases of the junction left unmatched. The chain's CDR3 is CASSSQGQGYTEAFF. In DNA form, the CDR3 reads TGTGCCAGCAGCTCCCAAGGACAGGGGTACACTGAAGCTTTCTTT.

V is TRBV4-1 and J is TRBJ2-1; D might be TRBD1 (6 bases). Germline-derived CDR1 and CDR2 are MGHRA and YSYEKL. The CDR3 is 15 amino acids. Trimming removed 4 bases from V and 9 bases from J, with 19 bases in between. CDR3 loop: CASSLRDTLYGEQFF. The CDR3 region has the DNA TGCGCCAGCAGCCTAAGGGACACCCTATATGGTGAGCAGTTCTTC.

The sample holds a few counts of this clone. The gene calls are TRBV6-8 and TRBJ2-7; TRBD2 agrees at 9 bases. The germline V gene encodes CDR1 MNHGY and CDR2 SAAAGT. The CDR3 sequence is 16 residues long. V lost 7 bases, J lost 4 bases, and 14 bases stayed unmatched. The CDR3 DNA is TGTGCCAGCACCTCCGAGGGGGCGGGAGGGCCGTACGAGCAGTACTTC. Its protein product is CASTSEGAGGPYEQYF.

The table lists this clone with a few counts. This chain uses TRBV6-8 with TRBJ2-7; a possible D gene is TRBD2 (6 bases). CDR1 and CDR2 from the germline V gene are MNHGY and SAAAGT. Trimming removed 0 bases from V and 3 bases from J, with 12 bases in between. This CDR3 has 15 residues. CDR3 nucleotide sequence: TGTGCCAGCAGTTACTCGAAGGAGGGAAACTACGAGCAGTACTTC. It specifies CASSYSKEGNYEQYF.

The V gene is TRBV11-3, the J gene TRBJ2-7, with D unclear. The CDR3 is 14 residues long. The germline V and J ends were trimmed by 1 base and 5 bases, with 12 bases remaining between them. CDR1 SGHNT and CDR2 YENEEA come from the germline V gene. CDR3: CASSLVGGSHEQYF. For the CDR3, the DNA is TGTGCCAGCAGCTTAGTGGGCGGTTCTCACGAGCAGTACTTC.

This clone came up a few times. J is TRBJ1-4 and V is TRBV6-8; 9 bases are a match to TRBD1. J gave up 3 bases and V 5 bases, and 7 bases lay outside the gene matches. This CDR3 spans 16 amino acids. Germline CDR1 reads MNHGY; CDR2 reads SAAAGT. The CDR3 bases are TGTGCCAGCAGTCACAACAGGGGGCTGTCTAATGAAAAACTGTTTTTT. Its translation is CASSHNRGLSNEKLFF.

This chain connects TRBV19 to TRBJ1-4; D unclear. The CDR3 runs to 15 residues. In germline, CDR1 is LNHDA, CDR2 SQIVND (reference sequence). V lost 7 bases, J lost 0 bases, and 12 bases lay in between. CDR3 amino acids: CASNEGPATNEKLFF. Written as DNA, the CDR3 is TGTGCCAGTAATGAGGGTCCTGCAACTAATGAAAAACTGTTTTTT.

This clone has just a few counts. The chain uses TRBV28 and TRBJ2-7, with TRBD2 matching over 14 bases. V lost 8 bases to trimming and J lost 3 bases; unmatched junction nucleotides: 6. Germline V lookup: CDR1 MDHEN, CDR2 SYDVKM. The CDR3 spans 15 residues. The CDR3 coding sequence is TGTGCCAGCCGTCGGACTAGCGGGAGGTACTACGAGCAGTACTTC. Residues: CASRRTSGRYYEQYF.

This clone appeared a few times. The V gene is TRBV11-3, the J gene TRBJ1-4, with D perhaps matching TRBD1 (5 bases). The CDR3 spans 14 residues. Deletions cut 3 bases from V and 7 bases from J, with 12 bases between. Germline values: CDR1 SGHNT, CDR2 YENEEA. The CDR3 loop reads CASSFTGDGEKLFF. The CDR3, as DNA: TGTGCCAGCAGCTTTACGGGGGACGGTGAAAAACTGTTTTTT. The variable domain in full, completed from reference TRBV11-3 and TRBJ1-4, reads EAGVVQSPRYKIIEKKQPVAFWCNPISGHNTLYWYLQNLGQGPELLIRYENEEAVDDSQLPKDRFSAERLKGVDSTLKIQPAELGDSAVYLCASSFTGDGEKLFFGSGTQLSVL.

This chain connects TRBV9 to TRBJ2-7; TRBD1 or TRBD2 may be the D gene (5 bases each). The CDR3 has 14 amino acids. CDR1 and CDR2 from the germline V gene are SGDLS and YYNGEE. Trimming removed 0 bases at V and 0 bases at J, with 7 bases between. CDR3 sequence: CASSVVGDSYEQYF. In DNA, the CDR3 is TGTGCCAGCAGCGTAGTGGGGGACTCCTACGAGCAGTACTTC. Based on the CDR3 plus reference TRBV9 and TRBJ2-7, the full variable domain is DSGVTQTPKHLITATGQRVTLRCSPRSGDLSVYWYQQSLDQGLQFLIQYYNGEERAKGNILERFSAQQFPDLHSELNLSSLELGDSALYFCASSVVGDSYEQYFGPGTRLTVT.

This clone has just a few counts. The chain joins TRBV6-8 to TRBJ1-1, with D possibly TRBD1 on 6 matching bases. V gave up 5 bases and J gave up 0 bases, with 13 bases separating them. The CDR3 has 15 residues. Germline values: CDR1 MNHGY, CDR2 SAAAGT. This chain's CDR3 is CASSLEQGMNTEAFF. DNA of the CDR3: TGTGCCAGCAGTCTCGAACAGGGCATGAACACTGAAGCTTTCTTT.

This chain joins TRBV5-1 and TRBJ1-4; D call uncertain. CDR1 is SGHRS, CDR2 YFSETQ, per germline. The CDR3 totals 14 residues. Trimming left V 2 bases short and J 2 bases short, with 7 bases between. The CDR3 region is CASSFGETNEKLFF. CDR3 bases: TGCGCCAGCAGCTTCGGGGAGACTAATGAAAAACTGTTTTTT. Full variable domain (missing parts from reference TRBV5-1 and TRBJ1-4): KAGVTQTPRYLIKTRGQQVTLSCSPISGHRSVSWYQQTPGQGLQFLFEYFSETQRNKGNFPGRFSGRQFSNSRSEMNVSTLELGDSALYLCASSFGETNEKLFFGSGTQLSVL.

This clone is judged medium-sized. The chain has TRBV11-3 and TRBJ2-2; TRBD2 might be the D (5 bases). V gave up 2 bases and J gave up 7 bases, with 14 bases separating them. Germline assignment: CDR1 SGHNT and CDR2 YENEEA. The CDR3 sequence is 15 residues long. This CDR3 reads CASSLNSAGFGELFF. The CDR3 bases are TGTGCCAGCAGCTTAAATAGTGCGGGTTTCGGGGAGCTGTTTTTT.

In this sample, this clone turned up a few times. The V gene is TRBV11-3, the J gene TRBJ1-1; no clear D gene. The CDR3 length is 14 residues. Germline lookup yields CDR1 SGHNT and CDR2 YENEEA. V lost 3 bases and J 3 bases, leaving 11 bases between the germline ends. The CDR3, as DNA: TGTGCCAGCAGCTTTGCCCGCCGTGACACTGAAGCTTTCTTT. Its protein is CASSFARRDTEAFF.